The sequence of this T cell receptor (beta chain) was determined in a study of T cell repertoires in cytomegalovirus infection. Turning to the study itself: Based on public TCR beta signatures, there were indications of CMV infection and of a matching HLA type.

TCRdb passed the reads through MiXCR, listing each CDR3 protein once. The sample shows about 260,000 distinct CDR3 sequences, roughly 13% of them seen only once. The CDR3 consists of 12 residues. V lost 10 bases and J lost 6, with 13 bases in between. Study conclusions and caveats: Summed frequency of public TCR beta families distinguished CMV carriers with the relevant HLA. CMV-specific TCR beta clonotypes restricted by HLA-C were the ones dominating the ex vivo response.

On this clonotype: Its antigen is not identified.

This chain links TRBV23-1 with TRBJ2-1, with no clear D. TRBV23-1 is assigned to the ORF class and has an uncertain function. This TCR came from a human donor in good health (CMV status not recorded). Some clones in this sample may be carry-over from other donors' samples. The specimen sequenced was PBMCs. The CDR3 DNA reads as TGCGCCACCATCCGGCGCGGCAATGAGCAGTTCTTC. Encoded protein: CATIRRGNEQFF.